The text below deals with one TCR beta chain. The sample comes from a study of T-cell reconstitution after alpha-beta-depleted transplantation in children. V was pared by 8 bases and J by 1 base, with 24 bases between. Germline V CDR1 and CDR2: LGHNA, YNFKEQ. This CDR3 spans 18 amino acids. TCRbeta library preparation incorporated unique molecular identifiers. TCRdb recomputed calls from the PCR reads with MiXCR, one row per CDR3 protein. This sample has approximately 200,000 distinct CDR3 sequences, with roughly 14% found just once. The sequencing used PBMCs from the stem cell graft donor, collected from the stem cell graft. The chain combines TRBV4-2 with TRBJ2-4; the D gene is possibly TRBD1 (6 bases). The sequence was collected from a human donor who donated a stem cell graft to a child with acute lymphoblastic leukemia. CDR3 sequence (DNA): TGTGCCAGCGGCCCGGGGCAGGGGATCCTTGGGGCCAAAAACATTCAGTACTTC. Amino acid sequence: CASGPGQGILGAKNIQYF.